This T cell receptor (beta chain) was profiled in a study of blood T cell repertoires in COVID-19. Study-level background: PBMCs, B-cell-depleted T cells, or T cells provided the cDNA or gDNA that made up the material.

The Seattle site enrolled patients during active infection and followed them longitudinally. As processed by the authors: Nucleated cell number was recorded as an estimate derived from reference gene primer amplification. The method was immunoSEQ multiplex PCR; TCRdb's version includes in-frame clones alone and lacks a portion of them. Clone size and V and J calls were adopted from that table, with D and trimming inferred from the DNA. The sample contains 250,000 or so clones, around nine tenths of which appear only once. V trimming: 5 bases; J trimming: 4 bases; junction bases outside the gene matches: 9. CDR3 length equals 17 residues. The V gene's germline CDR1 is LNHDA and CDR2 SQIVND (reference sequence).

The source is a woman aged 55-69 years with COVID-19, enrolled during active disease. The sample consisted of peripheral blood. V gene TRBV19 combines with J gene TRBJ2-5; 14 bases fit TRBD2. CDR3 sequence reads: CASSPSTSGRARETQYF. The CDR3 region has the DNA TGTGCCAGTAGTCCTTCGACTAGCGGGAGGGCCCGAGAGACCCAGTACTTC.